Listed below are T cell receptor beta chains from one sample, sequenced in a study of cytomegalovirus exposure and HLA in healthy donors. Method: immunoSEQ multiplex PCR; TCRdb's copy keeps in-frame clones and lacks some. Found here are approximately 260,000 clones, 84% of them singletons; the top ten hold roughly 2%. What was sequenced was PBMCs. Receptor source: a woman between 40 and 50 years old in good health and CMV-seropositive. Both conserved end residues are part of each CDR3. The order of the fields is CDR3 DNA, CDR3 protein, V gene, J gene, D gene. D genes are given only for firm matches.

CDR3nt: TGTGCCAGTAGTAATGCAGGGCAGAGGCCCCAGCATTTT
CDR3aa: CASSNAGQRPQHF
v_gene: TRBV19
j_gene: TRBJ1-5
d_gene: NA

CDR3nt: TGTGCCAGCAGCTTAAGGGGTAACGGGAGTATGGCCAAAAACATTCAGTACTTC
CDR3aa: CASSLRGNGSMAKNIQYF
v_gene: TRBV7-2
j_gene: TRBJ2-4
d_gene: NA

CDR3nt: TGTGCCAGCAGCCAAGTTTGGCGACTAGCGGGAAAGGATGAGCAGTTCTTC
CDR3aa: CASSQVWRLAGKDEQFF
v_gene: TRBV4-2
j_gene: TRBJ2-1
d_gene: TRBD2

CDR3nt: TGTGCCAGCAGCTTCTGGGTTCGGGACACCGGGGAGCTGTTTTTT
CDR3aa: CASSFWVRDTGELFF
v_gene: TRBV7-2
j_gene: TRBJ2-2
d_gene: NA

CDR3nt: TGTGCCACCAGCAGAGTAGGAGATCGACAGGGAGCGCACTATGGCTACACCTTC
CDR3aa: CATSRVGDRQGAHYGYTF
v_gene: TRBV15
j_gene: TRBJ1-2
d_gene: TRBD1

CDR3nt: TGTGCCTACACCAGGGACTATGGCTACACCTTC
CDR3aa: CAYTRDYGYTF
v_gene: TRBV11-3
j_gene: TRBJ1-2
d_gene: NA

CDR3nt: TGTGCCTCCGAGTCCCGCTATGGCTACACCTTC
CDR3aa: CASESRYGYTF
v_gene: TRBV19
j_gene: TRBJ1-2
d_gene: NA

CDR3nt: TGTGCCAGCTCCGGACAGGGGGCCTCAGATACGCAGTATTTT
CDR3aa: CASSGQGASDTQYF
v_gene: TRBV18
j_gene: TRBJ2-3
d_gene: TRBD1

CDR3nt: TGTGCCAGCAGCTTAGTATCAACAGGGGCCGGGGAGCTGTTTTTT
CDR3aa: CASSLVSTGAGELFF
v_gene: TRBV7-3
j_gene: TRBJ2-2
d_gene: TRBD1

CDR3nt: TGCAGCGAAAGGGTAGGGGGCCATGGCTACACCTTC
CDR3aa: CSERVGGHGYTF
v_gene: TRBV29-1
j_gene: TRBJ1-2
d_gene: TRBD1